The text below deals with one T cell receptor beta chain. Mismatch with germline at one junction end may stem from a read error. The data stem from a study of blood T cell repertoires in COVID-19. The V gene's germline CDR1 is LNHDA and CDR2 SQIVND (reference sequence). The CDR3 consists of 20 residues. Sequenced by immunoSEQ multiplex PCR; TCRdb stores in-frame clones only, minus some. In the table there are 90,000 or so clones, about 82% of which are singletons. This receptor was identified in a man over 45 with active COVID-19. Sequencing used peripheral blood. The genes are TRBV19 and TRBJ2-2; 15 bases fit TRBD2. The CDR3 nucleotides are TGTGCCAGTAGTCTAGACGCCTCGGGACTAGCGGGAGGCTTGGGCGGGGAGCTGTTTTTT. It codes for CASSLDASGLAGGLGGELFF.